This T cell receptor beta chain was observed in a study of shared clonotypes between healthy human individuals. Study results and caveats: Shared clonotypes: about 5% naive CD4, roughly 4% naive CD8, roughly 2.4% memory CD4, 0.4% memory CD8. Large depth notwithstanding, sorted-subset sequencing proved incomplete by rarefaction.

To note about this clone: Its specificity is unknown. Germline and junction disagree at one end, which may indicate a read error.

Data came from immunoSEQ multiplex PCR; TCRdb stores just in-frame clones and leaves some out. Of millions of clones in the sample, about 95% were seen once. Germline-derived CDR1 and CDR2 are GTSNPN and SVGIG (reference sequence). CDR3 length: 11 amino acids. CD45RO-negative, CCR7-selected cells formed the naive CD8 fraction, which excluded terminally differentiated effector memory CD45RA+ cells. Donors were healthy HIV-negative adults without recent acute infections or vaccinations. The TCR originated in a young man in good health. The V call is TRBV30, the J call TRBJ2-7; D ambiguous. Sample: naive CD8+ T cells sorted from blood. CDR3 coding DNA: TGTGCCTGGAGTGGATCCTCCGAGCAGTACTTC. The encoded protein is CAWSGSSEQYF.